The source of this T cell receptor (beta chain) is a study of blood T cell repertoires in COVID-19. In the authors' workflow: Amplification from reference gene primers served as the basis for estimated nucleated cell counts. Some clones are missing from TCRdb's copy, which holds only in-frame ones; the method was immunoSEQ multiplex PCR. Clone size and V and J calls were adopted from that table, with D and trimming inferred from the DNA. The sample lists 90,000 to 120,000 clones, more than 80% seen once, with about 30% in the top ten. The germline V gene has CDR1 SGHRS and CDR2 YFSETQ. The CDR3 sequence is 15 residues long. After removal of 4 bases from V and 6 bases from J, the junction contained 8 bases not matched to a gene.

Sequencing was done on a sample of peripheral blood. The chain is built from TRBV5-1 and TRBJ2-3, with 10 bases lining up with TRBD2. This receptor was identified in an elderly woman with acute or convalescent COVID-19. CDR3 sequence reads: CASSPPSGGVDTQYF. The DNA of the CDR3 is TGCGCCAGCAGCCCCCCCAGCGGGGGGGTGGATACGCAGTATTTT.